The clone carrying this TCR beta chain showed up many times. Its antigen is currently unknown. This specimen belongs to a study of T cells after yellow fever vaccination. Study-level points and caveats: The secondary response showed a weaker magnitude and a faster peak, day 5 versus 15. Reappearing after the booster were most of the clones from primary vaccination (roughly 95% CD4, approximately 89% CD8).

TCRdb reprocessed the 5' RACE reads with MiXCR, giving one entry per CDR3 protein. The sample includes 300,000 to 400,000 distinct CDR3 sequences, 3% to 4.5% of them seen just once. The starting material was PBMCs, obtained 5 days after the yellow fever booster vaccination. The receptor comes from a young man who received the YFV17D yellow fever vaccine.

The CDR3 nucleotides read TGTGCCAGCAGCTTGGTGGGGCGGGTAGGCGTAGATACGCAGTATTTT. Encoded protein: CASSLVGRVGVDTQYF. This chain uses TRBV5-6 with TRBJ2-3, with D perhaps TRBD1 or TRBD2 (5 bases each). This CDR3 spans 16 amino acids. The V gene's germline CDR1 is SGHDT and CDR2 YYEEEE. V dropped 0 bases and J dropped 5 bases, with 16 bases sitting between them.